The 7 T cell receptor beta chains below come from one sample, sequenced in a study of blood T cell repertoires in COVID-19. Profiling relied on immunoSEQ multiplex PCR, and the TCRdb table lists in-frame clones only, not all of them. The sample has tens of thousands of clones, roughly 80% seen once. Material: peripheral blood. The receptors derive from a woman of 80 years or more with active or convalescent COVID-19.

This clone turned up a few times. The chain is built from TRBV5-4 and TRBJ2-3, with 11 nucleotides matching TRBD2. This CDR3 spans 16 amino acids. The V gene end was trimmed by 4 bases and the J gene end by 0 bases; junction bases not matched to a gene: 4. CDR1 and CDR2 from the germline V gene are SGHNT and YYREEE (reference sequence). CDR3 in amino acids: CASSPGLAESTDTQYF. In DNA, the CDR3 is TGTGCCAGCAGCCCGGGACTAGCGGAGAGCACAGATACGCAGTATTTT. The full variable domain, in which reference TRBV5-4 and TRBJ2-3 provide the parts outside the CDR3, is ETGVTQSPTHLIKTRGQQVTLRCSSQSGHNTVSWYQQALGQGPQFIFQYYREEENGRGNFPPRFSGLQFPNYSSELNVNALELDDSALYLCASSPGLAESTDTQYFGPGTRLTVL.

The chain employs TRBV6-6 and TRBJ1-4, with 7 bases fitting TRBD1. The V gene end was trimmed by 6 bases and the J gene end by 5 bases; junction bases not matched to a gene: 6. The CDR3 length is 14 residues. Germline-derived CDR1 and CDR2 are MNHNY and SVGAGI (reference sequence). The CDR3 sequence: CASRLQGGNEKLFF. DNA for the CDR3: TGTGCCAGCAGGCTCCAGGGGGGAAATGAAAAACTGTTTTTT.

This chain uses TRBV11-2 with TRBJ2-5; 10 nucleotides agree with TRBD1. Germline CDR1 reads SGHAT; CDR2 reads FQNNGV. With 4 bases clipped from V and 4 bases from J, the junction kept 6 bases outside the gene matches. This CDR3 contains 15 residues. DNA of the CDR3: TGTGCCAGCAGCTCCTTCCGGACAGGGGGAGAGACCCAGTACTTC. Protein: CASSSFRTGGETQYF.

This sequence joins TRBV28 and TRBJ2-1; TRBD2 matches at 10 bases. Trimming removed 3 bases from V and 0 bases from J; junction bases left unmatched: 8. This CDR3 has 18 amino acids. CDR1 is MDHEN, CDR2 SYDVKM, per germline. CDR3 loop: CASSLVSGGISSYNEQFF. As DNA, the CDR3 is TGTGCCAGCAGTTTGGTTAGCGGGGGGATCAGCTCCTACAATGAGCAGTTCTTC.

The rearrangement joins TRBV30 to TRBJ1-2; 8 nucleotides line up with TRBD1. The germline V gene has CDR1 GTSNPN and CDR2 SVGIG (reference sequence). The CDR3 extends over 14 amino acids. The trim removed 2 bases at V and 4 bases at J, leaving 6 bases unmatched. The CDR3 DNA is TGTGCCTGGAGTACCGACAGGGGCGGCTATGGCTACACCTTC. As protein: CAWSTDRGGYGYTF. Full variable domain (rest looked up from reference TRBV30 and TRBJ1-2): SQTIHQWPATLVQPVGSPLSLECTVEGTSNPNLYWYRQAAGRGLQLLFYSVGIGQISSEVPQNLSASRPQDRQFILSSKKLLLSDSGFYLCAWSTDRGGYGYTFGSGTRLTVV.

J is TRBJ2-3 and V is TRBV28; 9 bases line up with TRBD1. V gave up 6 bases and J gave up 3 bases; unmatched junction bases: 7. The CDR3 has 15 amino acids. The V gene's germline CDR1 is MDHEN and CDR2 SYDVKM. The CDR3 DNA reads as TGTGCCAGCAGGAGCCGGGACAGGGAAACAGATACGCAGTATTTT. It codes for CASRSRDRETDTQYF. The full variable domain, rest sourced from reference TRBV28 and TRBJ2-3, is DVKVTQSSRYLVKRTGEKVFLECVQDMDHENMFWYRQDPGLGLRLIYFSYDVKMKEKGDIPEGYSVSREKKERFSLILESASTNQTSMYLCASRSRDRETDTQYFGPGTRLTVL.

The CDR3 is CASRLAGALADTQYF. The CDR3 DNA sequence: TGTGCCAGCAGGCTAGCGGGGGCCCTGGCAGATACGCAGTATTTT. The chain employs TRBV7-2 and TRBJ2-3; TRBD2 aligns across 10 bases. Germline lookup yields CDR1 SGHTA and CDR2 FQGNSA. Losses at the gene ends were 6 bases for V and 4 bases for J; bases not matched to a gene: 7. This CDR3 region has 15 residues.